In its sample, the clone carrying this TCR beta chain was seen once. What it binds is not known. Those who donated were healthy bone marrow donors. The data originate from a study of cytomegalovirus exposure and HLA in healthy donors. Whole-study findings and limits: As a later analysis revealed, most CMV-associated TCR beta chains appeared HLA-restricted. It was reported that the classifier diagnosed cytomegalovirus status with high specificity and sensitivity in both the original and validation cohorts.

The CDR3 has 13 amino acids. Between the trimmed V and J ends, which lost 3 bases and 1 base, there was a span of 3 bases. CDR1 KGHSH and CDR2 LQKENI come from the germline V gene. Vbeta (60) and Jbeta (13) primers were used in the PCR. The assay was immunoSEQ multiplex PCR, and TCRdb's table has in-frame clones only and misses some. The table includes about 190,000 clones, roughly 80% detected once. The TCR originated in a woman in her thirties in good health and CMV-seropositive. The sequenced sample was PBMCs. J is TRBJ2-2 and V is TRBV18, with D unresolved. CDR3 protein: CASSPQNTGELFF. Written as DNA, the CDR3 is TGTGCCAGCTCACCTCAGAACACCGGGGAGCTGTTTTTT.